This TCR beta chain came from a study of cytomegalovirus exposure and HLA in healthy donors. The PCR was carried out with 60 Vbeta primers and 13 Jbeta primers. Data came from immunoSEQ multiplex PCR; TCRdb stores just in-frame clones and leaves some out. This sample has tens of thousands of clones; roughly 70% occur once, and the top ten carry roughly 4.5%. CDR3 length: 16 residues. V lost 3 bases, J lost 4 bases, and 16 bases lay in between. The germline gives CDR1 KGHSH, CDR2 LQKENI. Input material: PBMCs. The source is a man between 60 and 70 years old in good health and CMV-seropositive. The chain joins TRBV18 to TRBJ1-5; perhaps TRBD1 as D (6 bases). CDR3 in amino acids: CASSPIRDTRNQPQHF. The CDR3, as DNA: TGTGCCAGCTCACCTATACGGGACACAAGAAATCAGCCCCAGCATTTT.